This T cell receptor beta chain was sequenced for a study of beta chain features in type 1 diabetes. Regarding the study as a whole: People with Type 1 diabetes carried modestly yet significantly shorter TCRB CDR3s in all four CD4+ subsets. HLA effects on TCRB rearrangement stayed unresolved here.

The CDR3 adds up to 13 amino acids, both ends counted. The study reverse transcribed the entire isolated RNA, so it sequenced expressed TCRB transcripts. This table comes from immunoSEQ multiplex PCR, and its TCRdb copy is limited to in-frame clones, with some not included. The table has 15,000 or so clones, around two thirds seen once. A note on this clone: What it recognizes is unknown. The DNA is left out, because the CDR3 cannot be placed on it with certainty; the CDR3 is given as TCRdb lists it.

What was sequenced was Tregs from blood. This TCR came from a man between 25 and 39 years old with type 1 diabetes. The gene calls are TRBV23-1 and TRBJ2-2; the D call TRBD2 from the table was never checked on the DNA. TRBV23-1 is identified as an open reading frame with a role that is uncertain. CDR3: CASSQRAPGSCFF.